A selection of T cell receptor beta chains follows, all from one sample in a study of beta chain features in type 1 diabetes. Generated by immunoSEQ multiplex PCR, the TCRdb table keeps only in-frame clones and is missing some. The data contain 850,000 to 900,000 clones, 15% to 20% of them singletons. The sequencing input was naive CD4+ T cells from blood. All receptors derive from a woman aged 18-29 years in good health. Each CDR3 is given with its conserved first and last residue. Fields, in order: V gene, D gene, clone size, J gene, CDR3 protein, CDR3 DNA. The D gene is left open where the match is weak. The listing skips clone size in some rows; elsewhere it reads once, few, many or a size class.

V gene: TRBV6-4; D gene: TRBD1; clone size: few; J gene: TRBJ1-2; CDR3 protein: CASRSPDRGSLGYTF; CDR3 DNA: TGTGCCAGCAGATCCCCCGACAGGGGCTCCCTCGGGTACACCTTC
V gene: TRBV2; D gene: -; clone size: -; J gene: TRBJ1-2; CDR3 protein: CASTKERGWANYGYTF; CDR3 DNA: TGTGCCAGCACCAAGGAGAGGGGATGGGCTAACTATGGCTACACCTTC
V gene: TRBV18; D gene: -; clone size: few; J gene: TRBJ1-2; CDR3 protein: CASSPLIMAGYTF; CDR3 DNA: TGTGCCAGCTCACCACTGATCATGGCCGGCTACACCTTC
V gene: TRBV7-9; D gene: TRBD1; clone size: few; J gene: TRBJ1-2; CDR3 protein: CASSPQGGAYGYTF; CDR3 DNA: TGTGCCAGCAGCCCGCAAGGGGGCGCCTATGGCTACACCTTC
V gene: TRBV9; D gene: -; clone size: few; J gene: TRBJ2-3; CDR3 protein: CASSFKGQTDTQYF; CDR3 DNA: TGTGCCAGCAGCTTCAAGGGGCAGACAGATACGCAGTATTTT
V gene: TRBV2; D gene: -; clone size: -; J gene: TRBJ1-2; CDR3 protein: CASSLQNRVTF; CDR3 DNA: TGTGCCAGCAGCCTACAGAACAGGGTGACCTTC
V gene: TRBV10-3; D gene: -; clone size: -; J gene: TRBJ2-3; CDR3 protein: CAIGAGASGTDTQYF; CDR3 DNA: TGTGCCATTGGTGCGGGGGCTAGCGGCACAGATACGCAGTATTTT
V gene: TRBV4-1; D gene: TRBD2; clone size: -; J gene: TRBJ2-5; CDR3 protein: CASSQDWASGQETQYF; CDR3 DNA: TGCGCCAGCAGCCAAGATTGGGCTAGCGGCCAAGAGACCCAGTACTTC
V gene: TRBV25-1; D gene: TRBD2; clone size: few; J gene: TRBJ2-2; CDR3 protein: CASSELGGGNTGELFF; CDR3 DNA: TGTGCCAGCAGTGAATTGGGCGGGGGGAACACCGGGGAGCTGTTTTTT
V gene: TRBV4-1; D gene: -; clone size: -; J gene: TRBJ2-5; CDR3 protein: CASSQERGSGRYTRETQYF; CDR3 DNA: TGCGCCAGCAGCCAAGAAAGGGGTAGCGGTAGATACACAAGGGAGACCCAGTACTTC
V gene: TRBV9; D gene: -; clone size: -; J gene: TRBJ2-1; CDR3 protein: CASSVDGGVYNEQFF; CDR3 DNA: TGTGCCAGCAGCGTAGACGGAGGGGTGTACAATGAGCAGTTCTTC
V gene: TRBV7-2; D gene: -; clone size: few; J gene: TRBJ2-7; CDR3 protein: CASSKVLTYEQYF; CDR3 DNA: TGTGCCAGCAGCAAAGTCCTTACCTACGAGCAGTACTTC
V gene: TRBV18; D gene: TRBD2; clone size: few; J gene: TRBJ2-3; CDR3 protein: CASSPTSASTDTQYF; CDR3 DNA: TGTGCCAGCTCACCCACTAGCGCTAGCACAGATACGCAGTATTTT
V gene: TRBV5-4; D gene: -; clone size: -; J gene: TRBJ2-3; CDR3 protein: CASSLGQGRTDTQYF; CDR3 DNA: TGTGCCAGCAGCTTGGGGCAGGGGAGGACAGATACGCAGTATTTT
V gene: TRBV18; D gene: TRBD1; clone size: -; J gene: TRBJ1-2; CDR3 protein: CASSADRVVYGYTF; CDR3 DNA: TGTGCCAGCTCAGCGGACAGGGTCGTCTATGGCTACACCTTC
V gene: TRBV7-2; D gene: TRBD1; clone size: -; J gene: TRBJ1-4; CDR3 protein: CASSLIGTENEKLFF; CDR3 DNA: TGTGCCAGCAGCTTAATTGGGACAGAGAATGAAAAACTGTTTTTT
V gene: TRBV7-8; D gene: -; clone size: -; J gene: TRBJ2-1; CDR3 protein: CASTDRRTYNEQFF; CDR3 DNA: TGTGCCAGCACAGACAGGCGAACCTACAATGAGCAGTTCTTC
V gene: TRBV5-1; D gene: -; clone size: -; J gene: TRBJ2-1; CDR3 protein: CASSLTGDSYNEQFF; CDR3 DNA: TGCGCCAGCAGCTTGACAGGCGACTCCTACAATGAGCAGTTCTTC
V gene: TRBV9; D gene: -; clone size: -; J gene: TRBJ2-3; CDR3 protein: CASSVDNTDTQYF; CDR3 DNA: TGTGCCAGCAGCGTAGATAACACAGATACGCAGTATTTT
V gene: TRBV7-9; D gene: -; clone size: -; J gene: TRBJ1-5; CDR3 protein: CASSLYPTAINQPQHF; CDR3 DNA: TGTGCCAGCAGCCTATACCCGACAGCAATCAATCAGCCCCAGCATTTT
V gene: TRBV15; D gene: TRBD1; clone size: few; J gene: TRBJ1-1; CDR3 protein: CATSGIATGLYGSDTEAFF; CDR3 DNA: TGTGCCACCAGCGGGATAGCGACAGGGTTATACGGCTCGGACACTGAAGCTTTCTTT
V gene: TRBV9; D gene: -; clone size: -; J gene: TRBJ2-7; CDR3 protein: CASSQVNSGYEQYF; CDR3 DNA: TGTGCCAGCAGCCAAGTGAATAGCGGCTACGAGCAGTACTTC
V gene: TRBV4-2; D gene: TRBD2; clone size: few; J gene: TRBJ2-7; CDR3 protein: CASSRSLAGREQYF; CDR3 DNA: TGTGCCAGCAGCCGATCACTAGCGGGAAGGGAGCAGTACTTC
V gene: TRBV28; D gene: TRBD1; clone size: -; J gene: TRBJ1-3; CDR3 protein: CASSFRTGSTSGNTIYF; CDR3 DNA: TGTGCCAGCAGTTTCCGGACAGGGAGTACTTCTGGAAACACCATATATTTT